These T cell receptor beta chains were read from a single sample in a study of T cells in Graves' hyperthyroidism and ophthalmopathy. TCRdb re-called the multiplex PCR reads through MiXCR, storing one row per CDR3 protein. The table shows some 620,000 distinct CDR3 sequences, with 15% to 20% occurring only once. The material sequenced was blood. The receptors stem from a woman younger than 45 with Graves' hyperthyroidism. Each CDR3 is given with its conserved first and last residue. D genes are given only for firm matches. Size tells how often a clone was seen (once, few, many) or the class of an expanded clone, and some rows leave it out.

CASSPLSVTSFSNEQFF TGTGCCAGCTCACCACTGTCGGTCACCTCTTTTTCCAATGAGCAGTTCTTC TRBJ2-1 many - TRBV18 17
CAIRDVTFEVSTAVNGVSTYEQYF TGTGCCATCAGGGACGTGACGTTTGAGGTGTCTACTGCGGTAAACGGGGTATCGACCTACGAGCAGTACTTC TRBJ2-7 many - TRBV10-3 24
CASSPGTGEQYF TGTGCCAGCAGCCCCGGGACAGGCGAGCAGTACTTC TRBJ2-7 many TRBD1 TRBV7-2 12
CATSRGAREGPGGTQYF TGTGCCACCAGCAGAGGAGCGCGGGAGGGCCCCGGGGGGACCCAGTACTTC TRBJ2-5 few TRBD2 TRBV15 17
CSALTRDSSYEQYF TGCAGCGCCCTAACGCGGGACAGCTCCTACGAGCAGTACTTC TRBJ2-7 few - TRBV29-1 14
CASSDSGTGELVF TGTGCCAGCAGTGACTCGGGCACCGGGGAGCTGGTTTTT TRBJ2-2 - - TRBV6-4 13
CASRKGFYEQYF TGTGCCAGCAGAAAAGGGTTCTACGAGCAGTACTTC TRBJ2-7 many - TRBV27 12
CSAISGWHNADTQYF TGCAGTGCTATCTCCGGTTGGCACAATGCAGATACGCAGTATTTT TRBJ2-3 many - TRBV20-1 15
CASSFNSQETQYF TGCGCCAGCAGCTTTAACTCTCAAGAGACCCAGTACTTC TRBJ2-5 - - TRBV5-1 13
CASGQGAGTDTQYF TGTGCCAGTGGACAGGGGGCCGGGACAGATACGCAGTATTTT TRBJ2-3 - TRBD1 TRBV19 14
CASSFRDRLNTGELFF TGTGCCAGCAGCTTCCGGGACAGGCTCAACACCGGGGAGCTGTTTTTT TRBJ2-2 many TRBD1 TRBV11-3 16
CAWSRTRVGETQYF TGTGCCTGGAGTCGGACTAGAGTGGGAGAGACCCAGTACTTC TRBJ2-5 few TRBD2 TRBV30 14
CASRRRQEVYNEQFF TGTGCCAGCAGAAGGAGGCAGGAGGTATACAATGAGCAGTTCTTC TRBJ2-1 many - TRBV6-1 15
CASSSTSGADTQYF TGTGCCAGCAGCTCCACTAGCGGGGCAGATACGCAGTATTTT TRBJ2-3 few TRBD2 TRBV5-4 14
CSARGRHEQYF TGCAGTGCTAGAGGAAGGCACGAGCAGTACTTC TRBJ2-7 many - TRBV20-1 11
CASTGSGRTEQYF TGTGCCAGCACCGGTAGCGGGAGGACCGAGCAGTACTTC TRBJ2-7 many TRBD2 TRBV6-1 13
CASSRRQGRQPQHF TGTGCCAGCAGTCGTAGACAGGGAAGACAGCCCCAGCATTTT TRBJ1-5 many TRBD1 TRBV28 14
CASSPDIAGVDNEQFF TGTGCCAGCAGCCCCGATATCGCGGGAGTAGACAATGAGCAGTTCTTC TRBJ2-1 few TRBD2 TRBV9 16
CSVEGGLGIVNEQFF TGCAGCGTTGAAGGGGGACTCGGGATAGTAAATGAGCAGTTCTTC TRBJ2-1 few - TRBV29-1 15
CASSSDRAANYGYTF TGCGCCAGCAGTTCCGACAGGGCGGCTAACTATGGCTACACCTTC TRBJ1-2 few TRBD1 TRBV5-1 15
CASSPIWGDEQFF TGTGCCAGCAGCCCCATTTGGGGTGATGAGCAGTTCTTC TRBJ2-1 many - TRBV7-3 13
CASSLGLGAASYEQYF TGCGCCAGCAGCTTGGGACTGGGGGCCGCCTCCTACGAGCAGTACTTC TRBJ2-7 few - TRBV5-1 16
CASMQGIYEQYF TGTGCCAGCATGCAAGGGATTTACGAGCAGTACTTC TRBJ2-7 many - TRBV12-3/TRBV12-4 12
CASEKETYEQYF TGTGCCAGCGAAAAAGAAACCTACGAGCAGTACTTC TRBJ2-7 many - TRBV2 12
CASSFLRGTYNEQFF TGTGCCAGCAGTTTCCTCAGGGGAACCTACAATGAGCAGTTCTTC TRBJ2-1 - - TRBV12-3/TRBV12-4 15
CASRFAGTSGGEQYF TGTGCCAGCAGATTCGCCGGGACTAGCGGCGGCGAGCAGTACTTC TRBJ2-7 - TRBD2 TRBV6-2/TRBV6-3 15
CSARDHDGTQYF TGCAGTGCTAGAGATCATGACGGTACCCAGTATTTT TRBJ2-3 many - TRBV20-1 12
CASSQVFAGSYEQYF TGTGCCAGCAGCCAAGTCTTCGCCGGGTCCTACGAGCAGTACTTC TRBJ2-7 few - TRBV4-2 15
CASSPHSGTDTQYF TGTGCCAGCAGCCCCCACTCGGGCACAGATACGCAGTATTTT TRBJ2-3 many - TRBV11-3 14
CASSILNYGYTF TGTGCCAGCAGCATTTTAAACTATGGCTACACCTTC TRBJ1-2 - - TRBV28 12
CASSFVQGLAGGEQYF TGTGCCAGCAGTTTTGTCCAGGGACTAGCGGGAGGGGAGCAGTACTTC TRBJ2-7 - TRBD2 TRBV12-3/TRBV12-4 16
CASSPTISNSYNEQFF TGTGCCAGCTCACCAACCATCTCCAATTCCTACAATGAGCAGTTCTTC TRBJ2-1 - - TRBV18 16
CASSQDGTGATYEQYF TGTGCCAGCAGCCAAGATGGTACGGGGGCGACCTACGAGCAGTACTTC TRBJ2-7 - - TRBV4-2 16
CASSPRTSGSIYEQYF TGTGCCAGCAGCCCTCGGACTAGCGGGAGTATATACGAGCAGTACTTC TRBJ2-7 many TRBD2 TRBV7-9 16
CASSPPGIADTQYF TGTGCCAGCAGCCCCCCGGGGATCGCAGATACGCAGTATTTT TRBJ2-3 many - TRBV7-2 14
CASSSGTGHTDTQYF TGTGCCAGCAGTTCCGGGACAGGGCACACAGATACGCAGTATTTT TRBJ2-3 many TRBD1 TRBV28 15
CASRKGQANTGELFF TGTGCCAGCAGGAAGGGACAGGCGAACACCGGGGAGCTGTTTTTT TRBJ2-2 - TRBD1 TRBV27 15
CASRWGDKKNQPQHF TGTGCCAGTAGGTGGGGGGACAAGAAGAATCAGCCCCAGCATTTT TRBJ1-5 few - TRBV12-3/TRBV12-4 15
CASSPLSPGLASYEQYF TGTGCCAGCAGCCCTCTGAGTCCGGGACTAGCTTCCTACGAGCAGTACTTC TRBJ2-7 many TRBD2 TRBV3-1 17
CSARPGLAGGWAPGELFF TGCAGTGCTAGACCGGGACTAGCGGGAGGATGGGCCCCCGGGGAGCTGTTTTTT TRBJ2-2 few TRBD2 TRBV20-1 18
CASGTGTSLTGELFF TGTGCCAGCGGAACCGGGACTAGCTTGACCGGGGAGCTGTTTTTT TRBJ2-2 few TRBD2 TRBV7-3 15
CASIQRGDRGPGYGYTF TGTGCCAGCATACAACGGGGGGACAGGGGGCCCGGCTATGGCTACACCTTC TRBJ1-2 few TRBD1 TRBV28 17
CASREAYGYTF TGTGCCAGCAGGGAGGCGTATGGCTACACCTTC TRBJ1-2 many - TRBV2 11
CASSGTSAYNEQFF TGTGCCAGCTCCGGGACTAGTGCCTACAATGAGCAGTTCTTC TRBJ2-1 many TRBD2 TRBV2 14
CASSEGPNTEAFF TGCGCCAGCAGTGAGGGACCGAACACTGAAGCTTTCTTT TRBJ1-1 many - TRBV9 13
CASNGWGPRSSGTLAKNIQYF TGTGCCAGCAATGGATGGGGACCACGTTCTAGCGGGACTCTAGCCAAAAACATTCAGTACTTC TRBJ2-4 many TRBD2 TRBV28 21
CASNTGGSYNEQFF TGTGCCAGCAATACAGGGGGTTCCTACAATGAGCAGTTCTTC TRBJ2-1 many TRBD1 TRBV28 14
CASSASVREGGNEQFF TGCGCCAGCTCGGCTTCGGTCCGGGAGGGGGGTAATGAGCAGTTCTTC TRBJ2-1 few TRBD2 TRBV10-2 16
CSVEEDVEKLFF TGCAGCGTTGAGGAGGATGTTGAAAAACTGTTTTTT TRBJ1-4 - - TRBV29-1 12
CASSLPRPLTDTQYF TGTGCCAGCAGTTTACCACGACCCCTCACAGATACGCAGTATTTT TRBJ2-3 many - TRBV28 15
CASSPGVTEAFF TGTGCCAGCAGCCCTGGGGTTACGGAAGCTTTCTTT TRBJ1-1 many - TRBV5-6 12
CASSPMTGTSNQPQHF TGTGCCAGCAGCCCGATGACAGGAACTAGCAATCAGCCCCAGCATTTT TRBJ1-5 - - TRBV7-9 16
CSADTSGRGETQYF TGCAGTGCCGACACTAGCGGGAGGGGAGAGACCCAGTACTTC TRBJ2-5 many TRBD2 TRBV20-1 14
CASSQGTPTYEQYF TGTGCCAGCAGCCAAGGGACACCCACCTACGAGCAGTACTTC TRBJ2-7 - - TRBV3-2 14
CASSRDRDGVSTF TGTGCCAGCAGCCGAGACAGGGACGGGGTATCCACCTTC TRBJ1-2 - TRBD1 TRBV7-8 13
CSARDRAAGANEKLFF TGCAGTGCTAGAGATCGCGCGGCAGGGGCTAATGAAAAACTGTTTTTT TRBJ1-4 - - TRBV20-1 16
CSAWDSAKNIQYF TGCAGTGCGTGGGATTCAGCCAAAAACATTCAGTACTTC TRBJ2-4 - - TRBV20-1 13
CASSLGRGLGGDTDTQYF TGCGCCAGCAGCTTGGGCCGGGGACTAGGTGGCGACACAGATACGCAGTATTTT TRBJ2-3 - TRBD2 TRBV5-1 18